This T cell receptor (beta chain) appears in the sequencing data of a study of CD4 T cells in relation to SARS-CoV-2 and coronaviruses. Clones were read by immunoSEQ multiplex PCR, and TCRdb kept only the in-frame ones, dropping some. The sample yields more than 25,000 clones, 72% seen once. The CDR3 spans 15 residues. Trimming took off 0 bases at V and 0 bases at J, with 9 bases between the two ends. The germline CDR1 and CDR2 sequences are SGDLS and YYNGEE. Regarding this clone: No antigen is known for it.

The unexposed donors gave CD4+ T cells in about 2010-2019, prior to COVID-19. The cells were cultured for approximately 10 days before CD4+ T cells were isolated. This clonotype originated in a human donor in good health. The J gene is TRBJ2-5, the V gene TRBV9; D gene uncertain. The sample comprised CD4+ T cells from PBMCs, cultured in vitro. This chain's CDR3 is CASSVGAAYQETQYF. Here the CDR3 DNA reads TGTGCCAGCAGCGTAGGTGCAGCCTACCAAGAGACCCAGTACTTC.